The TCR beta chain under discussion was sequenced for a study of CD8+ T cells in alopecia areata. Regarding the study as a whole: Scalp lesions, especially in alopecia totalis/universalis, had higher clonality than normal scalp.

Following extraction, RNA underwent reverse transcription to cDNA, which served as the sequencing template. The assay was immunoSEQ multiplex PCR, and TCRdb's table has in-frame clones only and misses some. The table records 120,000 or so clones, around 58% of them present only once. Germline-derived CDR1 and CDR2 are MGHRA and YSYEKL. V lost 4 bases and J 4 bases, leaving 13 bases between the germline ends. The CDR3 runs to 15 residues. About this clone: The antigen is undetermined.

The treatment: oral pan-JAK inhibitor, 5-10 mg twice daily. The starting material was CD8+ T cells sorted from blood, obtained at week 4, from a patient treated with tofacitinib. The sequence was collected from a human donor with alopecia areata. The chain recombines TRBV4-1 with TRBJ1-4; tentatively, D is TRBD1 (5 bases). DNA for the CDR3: TGCGCCAGCAGCCCCGGGACGGGTGATAATGAAAAACTGTTTTTT. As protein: CASSPGTGDNEKLFF.